Listed below are T cell receptor beta chains from one sample, sequenced in a study of cytomegalovirus exposure and HLA in healthy donors. Only in-frame clones appear in the TCRdb table, and some are missing; sequencing was by immunoSEQ multiplex PCR. This sample lists over 40,000 clones; its ten largest clones have around 2.2%. Sequenced input: PBMCs. The receptor set was obtained from a woman between 35 and 50 years old in good health and CMV-seronegative. The CDR3 runs from the conserved cysteine through the conserved F or W. The D gene is left open where the match is weak.

d_call: TRBD2; j_call: TRBJ2-2; v_call: TRBV25-1; cdr3_aa: CANSEWTSGSTGELFF; cdr3_nt: TGTGCCAACAGTGAGTGGACTAGCGGGAGCACCGGGGAGCTGTTTTTT
d_call: TRBD1; j_call: TRBJ2-7; v_call: TRBV27; cdr3_aa: CASSFQGAGEQYF; cdr3_nt: TGTGCCAGCAGTTTTCAGGGGGCAGGCGAGCAGTACTTC
d_call: NA; j_call: TRBJ2-7; v_call: TRBV7-8; cdr3_aa: CASSLRQKNYEQYF; cdr3_nt: TGTGCCAGCAGCTTAAGACAGAAAAACTACGAGCAGTACTTC
d_call: NA; j_call: TRBJ2-5; v_call: TRBV2; cdr3_aa: CASSQDLETQYF; cdr3_nt: TGTGCCAGCAGCCAGGATTTAGAGACCCAGTACTTC
d_call: NA; j_call: TRBJ1-4; v_call: TRBV11-3; cdr3_aa: CASSLGARPPTNEKLFF; cdr3_nt: TGTGCCAGCAGCTTAGGGGCAAGGCCACCAACTAATGAAAAACTGTTTTTT
d_call: NA; j_call: TRBJ2-5; v_call: TRBV6-1; cdr3_aa: CASRDGGAGPETQYF; cdr3_nt: TGTGCCAGCAGGGACGGAGGGGCAGGTCCTGAGACCCAGTACTTC
d_call: NA; j_call: TRBJ1-4; v_call: TRBV28; cdr3_aa: CASSIDPEGKLFF; cdr3_nt: TGTGCCAGCAGTATCGACCCGGAGGGAAAACTGTTTTTT
d_call: NA; j_call: TRBJ2-3; v_call: TRBV29-1; cdr3_aa: CSVQGSDTQYF; cdr3_nt: TGCAGCGTTCAGGGCTCAGATACGCAGTATTTT
d_call: TRBD1; j_call: TRBJ1-5; v_call: TRBV6-1; cdr3_aa: CASSPGQAYQPQHF; cdr3_nt: TGTGCCAGCAGTCCCGGACAGGCTTACCAGCCCCAGCATTTT
d_call: NA; j_call: TRBJ1-1; v_call: TRBV4-2; cdr3_aa: CASSLYLNTEAFF; cdr3_nt: TGTGCCAGCAGTTTGTATTTGAACACTGAAGCTTTCTTT
d_call: TRBD1; j_call: TRBJ2-7; v_call: TRBV5-1; cdr3_aa: CASSFRDSGYEQYF; cdr3_nt: TGCGCCAGCAGCTTCCGGGACAGCGGCTACGAGCAGTACTTC
d_call: NA; j_call: TRBJ2-5; v_call: TRBV11-2; cdr3_aa: CASSFLLVGGETQYF; cdr3_nt: TGTGCCAGCAGCTTTCTCCTCGTGGGAGGAGAGACCCAGTACTTC
d_call: NA; j_call: TRBJ2-3; v_call: TRBV5-1; cdr3_aa: CASSNSGTPGADTQYF; cdr3_nt: TGCGCCAGCAGTAATAGCGGCACTCCCGGAGCAGATACGCAGTATTTT
d_call: NA; j_call: TRBJ1-1; v_call: TRBV19; cdr3_aa: CASTLVGGTEAEAFF; cdr3_nt: TGTGCCAGTACCCTAGTCGGGGGTACTGAAGCTGAAGCTTTCTTT
d_call: TRBD1; j_call: TRBJ2-2; v_call: TRBV6-5; cdr3_aa: CASRRQGEFGELFF; cdr3_nt: TGTGCCAGCAGACGACAGGGGGAATTCGGGGAGCTGTTTTTT
d_call: TRBD2; j_call: TRBJ2-3; v_call: TRBV6-1; cdr3_aa: CASSVLAGGTDTQYF; cdr3_nt: TGTGCCAGCAGTGTTCTAGCGGGGGGCACAGATACGCAGTATTTT
d_call: NA; j_call: TRBJ2-5; v_call: TRBV5-1; cdr3_aa: CASSLGGPLYQETQYF; cdr3_nt: TGCGCCAGCAGCTTGGGGGGGCCGTTGTACCAAGAGACCCAGTACTTC
d_call: TRBD1; j_call: TRBJ1-6; v_call: TRBV7-2; cdr3_aa: CASSLMGQGASPLHF; cdr3_nt: TGTGCCAGCAGCTTAATGGGACAGGGGGCATCACCCCTCCACTTT
d_call: TRBD1; j_call: TRBJ1-5; v_call: TRBV6-1; cdr3_aa: CASRSTGGSHQPQHF; cdr3_nt: TGTGCCAGCAGGTCAACAGGGGGTTCGCATCAGCCCCAGCATTTT
d_call: TRBD1; j_call: TRBJ1-1; v_call: TRBV6-6; cdr3_aa: CASSPWRGQASF; cdr3_nt: TGTGCCAGCAGCCCCTGGAGGGGGCAGGCTTCCTTT
d_call: TRBD2; j_call: TRBJ2-3; v_call: TRBV30; cdr3_aa: CAWNGGGSTDTQYF; cdr3_nt: TGTGCCTGGAACGGGGGAGGGAGCACAGATACGCAGTATTTT
d_call: NA; j_call: TRBJ2-7; v_call: TRBV18; cdr3_aa: CASSPGADVGEQYF; cdr3_nt: TGTGCCAGCTCACCAGGGGCGGACGTGGGAGAGCAGTACTTC
d_call: NA; j_call: TRBJ1-2; v_call: TRBV7-8; cdr3_aa: CASSLASGHRGYTF; cdr3_nt: TGTGCCAGCAGCTTAGCGTCAGGGCATCGTGGCTACACCTTC
d_call: TRBD2; j_call: TRBJ2-7; v_call: TRBV5-1; cdr3_aa: CASSPGVYRLGLADAYEQYF; cdr3_nt: TGCGCCAGCAGCCCCGGAGTGTACAGGCTGGGACTAGCAGATGCCTACGAGCAGTACTTC
d_call: NA; j_call: TRBJ2-7; v_call: TRBV15; cdr3_aa: CATSSRNEGYEQYF; cdr3_nt: TGTGCCACCAGCAGTAGGAATGAGGGATACGAGCAGTACTTC
d_call: TRBD2; j_call: TRBJ2-5; v_call: TRBV9; cdr3_aa: CASSVGTSGSEETQYF; cdr3_nt: TGTGCCAGCAGCGTCGGGACTAGCGGGTCCGAAGAGACCCAGTACTTC
d_call: NA; j_call: TRBJ1-1; v_call: TRBV7-2; cdr3_aa: CASSLVQGLTEAFF; cdr3_nt: TGTGCCAGCAGCTTAGTGCAGGGGCTAACTGAAGCTTTCTTT
d_call: NA; j_call: TRBJ2-7; v_call: TRBV11-2; cdr3_aa: CASSSSWTAYEQYF; cdr3_nt: TGTGCCAGCAGCTCCTCGTGGACTGCATACGAGCAGTACTTC
d_call: TRBD2; j_call: TRBJ2-7; v_call: TRBV9; cdr3_aa: CASSVAPSGPYEQYF; cdr3_nt: TGTGCCAGCAGCGTGGCCCCTAGCGGTCCCTACGAGCAGTACTTC
d_call: TRBD2; j_call: TRBJ2-1; v_call: TRBV4-2; cdr3_aa: CASSPSGGPYSYNEQFF; cdr3_nt: TGTGCCAGCAGCCCTAGCGGGGGCCCCTACTCCTACAATGAGCAGTTCTTC
d_call: NA; j_call: TRBJ1-6; v_call: TRBV19; cdr3_aa: CASSYRTDYSPLHF; cdr3_nt: TGTGCCAGTAGTTATCGGACTGACTATTCACCCCTCCACTTT
d_call: NA; j_call: TRBJ1-2; v_call: TRBV19; cdr3_aa: CASSPRRTEIHNYGYTF; cdr3_nt: TGTGCCAGTAGTCCCCGCCGGACAGAAATTCATAACTATGGCTACACCTTC
d_call: NA; j_call: TRBJ2-3; v_call: TRBV6-5; cdr3_aa: CDSSYRTADTQYF; cdr3_nt: TGTGACAGCAGTTACAGGACAGCCGATACGCAGTATTTT
d_call: NA; j_call: TRBJ2-7; v_call: TRBV6-1; cdr3_aa: CASLRQGPPYEQYF; cdr3_nt: TGTGCTAGCCTAAGGCAGGGGCCCCCCTACGAGCAGTACTTC
d_call: NA; j_call: TRBJ1-3; v_call: TRBV20-1; cdr3_aa: CSLISGNTIYF; cdr3_nt: TGCAGTCTTATTTCCGGAAACACCATATATTTT
d_call: NA; j_call: TRBJ2-7; v_call: TRBV18; cdr3_aa: CASSPPGRGSLEQYF; cdr3_nt: TGTGCCAGCTCACCCCCGGGCAGGGGCAGCCTCGAGCAGTACTTC
d_call: TRBD2; j_call: TRBJ2-7; v_call: TRBV6-5; cdr3_aa: CASGLAGSYEQYF; cdr3_nt: TGTGCCAGCGGACTAGCGGGTTCCTACGAGCAGTACTTC
d_call: TRBD2; j_call: TRBJ2-1; v_call: TRBV14; cdr3_aa: CASSHQKGRVYNEQFF; cdr3_nt: TGTGCCAGCAGCCATCAAAAAGGGAGGGTATACAATGAGCAGTTCTTC